This entry lists 21 T cell receptor beta chains sequenced from one sample in a study of blood T cell repertoires in COVID-19. Profiled with immunoSEQ multiplex PCR; TCRdb holds only in-frame clones, not every one. The sample has some 110,000 clones; just under 85% are singletons. The sample taken for sequencing was peripheral blood. The receptors shown here come from a man in his 70s with active or convalescent COVID-19.

This clone occurred once. The chain recombines TRBV30 with TRBJ1-2; D remains unclear. V lost 2 bases to trimming and J lost 2 bases, with 9 bases between them. Germline CDR1 reads GTSNPN; CDR2 reads SVGIG (reference sequence). The CDR3 length is 13 residues. The CDR3 spells CAWSWRENYGYTF. DNA for the CDR3: TGTGCCTGGAGTTGGCGGGAAAACTATGGCTACACCTTC.

The chain has TRBV5-1 and TRBJ2-5; tentatively, D is TRBD1 (5 bases). Per the germline V gene, CDR1 is SGHRS and CDR2 is YFSETQ. Trimming left V 4 bases short and J 4 bases short, with 14 bases between. This CDR3 spans 14 amino acids. CDR3 region: CASSLDQGIETQYF. The CDR3 DNA reads TGCGCCAGCAGCCTAGACCAGGGCATAGAGACCCAGTACTTC.

This chain joins TRBV7-8 and TRBJ1-1; D call uncertain. Trimming removed 0 bases at V and 7 bases at J, with 6 bases between. The CDR3 consists of 12 residues. Germline loops: CDR1 SGHVS, CDR2 FQNEAQ. The CDR3 protein is CASSLAGIEAFF. The CDR3 DNA is TGTGCCAGCAGCTTAGCGGGCATTGAAGCTTTCTTT.

The chain couples TRBV11-2 to TRBJ2-3; D perhaps matches TRBD2 (5 bases). Germline-derived CDR1 and CDR2 are SGHAT and FQNNGV. The V and J ends lost 9 bases and 0 bases respectively, with 16 bases between them. CDR3 length equals 15 residues. CDR3 amino acids: CASTRTGKSTDTQYF. The CDR3 DNA is TGTGCCAGTACACGGACTGGAAAAAGCACAGATACGCAGTATTTT.

The CDR3 here is CASSLNRAGNGEFF. Here the CDR3 DNA reads TGTGCCAGCAGCTTAAACCGAGCGGGCAACGGGGAGTTCTTC. This chain connects TRBV11-3 to TRBJ2-1; D might be TRBD2 (6 bases). Per germline, CDR1 SGHNT and CDR2 YENEEA. The ends were cut back, 2 bases at V and 14 bases at J, with 19 bases in the middle. The CDR3 is 14 amino acids.

The chain recombines TRBV10-2 with TRBJ2-5; 11 bases map to TRBD1. This CDR3 spans 15 amino acids. V shed 5 bases, J shed 4 bases, and the junction held 6 bases outside the gene matches. Germline V gives CDR1 WSHSY, CDR2 SAAADI. The CDR3 loop is CASSKGQGAVETQYF. The CDR3 nucleotides are TGCGCCAGCAGTAAAGGACAGGGGGCTGTAGAGACCCAGTACTTC.

This clone was recorded only once. V usage is TRBV19 and J usage is TRBJ2-5; D might be TRBD1 (5 bases). The CDR3 totals 14 residues. V was clipped by 6 bases and J by 1 base, with 12 bases between them. Germline assignment: CDR1 LNHDA and CDR2 SQIVND (reference sequence). This CDR3 reads CASRAQGFQETQYF. Written as DNA, the CDR3 is TGTGCCAGTAGGGCCCAGGGCTTCCAAGAGACCCAGTACTTC.

The chain has TRBV5-1 and TRBJ2-5; D perhaps matches TRBD2 (6 bases). Germline CDR1 is SGHRS and CDR2 is YFSETQ. This CDR3 has 15 amino acids. V lost 0 bases, J lost 5 bases, and 14 bases lay in between. DNA for the CDR3: TGCGCCAGCAGCTTGGAATTCGGGAGAGGGGAGACCCAGTACTTC. This codes for CASSLEFGRGETQYF. Full variable domain (missing parts from reference TRBV5-1 and TRBJ2-5): KAGVTQTPRYLIKTRGQQVTLSCSPISGHRSVSWYQQTPGQGLQFLFEYFSETQRNKGNFPGRFSGRQFSNSRSEMNVSTLELGDSALYLCASSLEFGRGETQYFGPGTRLLVL.

The rearrangement links TRBV4-2 to TRBJ2-4, with D tentatively TRBD1 (6 bases). Germline assignment: CDR1 LGHNA and CDR2 YNFKEQ. The CDR3 is made up of 16 amino acids. V dropped 0 bases and J dropped 0 bases, with 9 bases sitting between them. The CDR3 DNA reads TGTGCCAGCAGCCAAGAGGGGACAACAGCCAAAAACATTCAGTACTTC. Amino acid sequence: CASSQEGTTAKNIQYF.

The genes are TRBV29-1 and TRBJ1-3; TRBD1 might be the D (5 bases). Germline V lookup: CDR1 SQVTM, CDR2 ANQGSEA. The V end lost 3 bases, the J end lost 2 bases, and 8 bases lay between the germline ends. This CDR3 is built from 13 residues. The CDR3 here is CSVEGGAGNTIYF. The DNA of the CDR3 is TGCAGCGTTGAGGGAGGGGCTGGAAACACCATATATTTT.

The rearrangement uses TRBV19 and TRBJ1-5; perhaps TRBD1 as D (6 bases). The CDR3 is 14 residues long. In germline, CDR1 is LNHDA, CDR2 SQIVND (reference sequence). V gave up 9 bases and J gave up 2 bases, with 14 bases separating them. The CDR3 nucleotides are TGTGCCAGCAGGGGCCCCGTGGGCAATCAGCCCCAGCATTTT. This translates into CASRGPVGNQPQHF.

The rearrangement joins TRBV6-5 to TRBJ1-2, with 9 bases identical to TRBD1. J was trimmed by 8 bases and V by 6 bases; bases with no gene match: 10. The CDR3 has 14 residues. Germline V gives CDR1 MNHEY, CDR2 SVGAGI. Written as DNA, the CDR3 is TGTGCCAGCAGCCCCCGACAGGGGGTCGAAGGCTACACCTTC. Encoded protein: CASSPRQGVEGYTF.

The chain has TRBV10-3 and TRBJ1-2; 10 nucleotides line up with TRBD1. V lost 6 bases to trimming and J lost 6 bases; unmatched junction nucleotides: 7. Germline V CDR1 and CDR2: ENHRY, SYGVKD. The CDR3 is 14 residues long. This chain's CDR3 is CAIRGSDRGDGYTF. The CDR3 DNA reads as TGTGCCATCAGAGGCTCGGACAGGGGGGATGGCTACACCTTC.

This chain links TRBV9 with TRBJ2-2; 8 bases align to TRBD1. Germline CDR1 SGDLS, CDR2 YYNGEE. This CDR3 region has 15 residues. The V gene end was trimmed by 0 bases and the J gene end by 4 bases; junction bases not matched to a gene: 2. CDR3 sequence (DNA): TGTGCCAGCAGCGTAGGACAGGGGAGCACCGGGGAGCTGTTTTTT. Its protein is CASSVGQGSTGELFF.

The V call is TRBV11-1, the J call TRBJ1-1; tentative D call: TRBD1 (5 bases). The CDR3 has 15 residues. V was shortened by 1 base and J by 0 bases, with 9 bases between the two germline ends. From germline, CDR1 is SGHAT and CDR2 FQDESV (reference sequence). The CDR3 DNA follows: TGTGCCAGCAGCTTAGAGGCAGGGATGAACACTGAAGCTTTCTTT. Protein: CASSLEAGMNTEAFF.

This clone was seen only once. The chain combines TRBV4-1 with TRBJ1-2; D remains ambiguous. Looked up from germline, CDR1 is MGHRA and CDR2 is YSYEKL. Trimming left V 0 bases short and J 2 bases short, with 7 bases between. CDR3 size: 14 residues. In nucleotides, the CDR3 is TGCGCCAGCAGCCAAGATGTCAGAAACTATGGCTACACCTTC. Amino acids: CASSQDVRNYGYTF.

This clone was observed many times. The chain has TRBV11-3 and TRBJ1-2; TRBD1 matches at 12 bases. In germline, CDR1 is SGHNT, CDR2 YENEEA. CDR3 length: 19 amino acids. Losses at the gene ends were 1 base for V and 3 bases for J; bases not matched to a gene: 12. CDR3 sequence (DNA): TGTGCCAGCAGCTTAGCACCGGGACAGGGGGCCCACCGGGACTATGGCTACACCTTC. This sequence encodes CASSLAPGQGAHRDYGYTF. The full variable domain, completed using reference TRBV11-3 and TRBJ1-2, is EAGVVQSPRYKIIEKKQPVAFWCNPISGHNTLYWYLQNLGQGPELLIRYENEEAVDDSQLPKDRFSAERLKGVDSTLKIQPAELGDSAVYLCASSLAPGQGAHRDYGYTFGSGTRLTVV.

This clone has only a few counts. This sequence joins TRBV5-8 and TRBJ2-1; 12 nucleotides line up with TRBD2. With 1 base clipped from V and 4 bases from J, the junction kept 6 bases outside the gene matches. The germline CDR1 and CDR2 sequences are SGHTS and YDEGEE. The CDR3 is 17 amino acids. In DNA, the CDR3 is TGTGCCAGCAGCTTGTCTAGCGGGAGGGCCTCGTACAATGAGCAGTTCTTC. This encodes CASSLSSGRASYNEQFF.

In nucleotides, the CDR3 is TGTGCCAGCAGCCTGCAAGCGGGATCCTACAATGAGCAGTTCTTC. As protein: CASSLQAGSYNEQFF. V and J are TRBV7-6 and TRBJ2-1; the match to TRBD2 covers 7 bases. Trimming took 5 bases from V and 1 from J; bases not matched to a gene: 5. This CDR3 is built from 15 residues. Germline V gene sequence: CDR1 SGHVS, CDR2 FNYEAQ.

This clone has only one observation. The rearrangement uses TRBV29-1 and TRBJ2-3; 10 bases map to TRBD2. Unmatched junction bases numbered 6, after V lost 7 bases and J lost 5 bases. CDR1 and CDR2 (germline): SQVTM, ANQGSEA. This CDR3 is 13 amino acids long. The CDR3 here is CSGAGGPGDTQYF. Here the CDR3 DNA reads TGCAGCGGAGCGGGAGGGCCGGGAGATACGCAGTATTTT.

The chain couples TRBV19 to TRBJ1-2; D gene uncertain. The CDR3 spans 13 residues. Trimming removed 6 bases from V and 4 bases from J, with 12 bases in between. CDR1 is LNHDA, CDR2 SQIVND, per germline (reference sequence). For the CDR3, the DNA is TGTGCCAGTAGGGACTGGCAGTCCTATGGCTACACCTTC. This codes for CASRDWQSYGYTF.